This entry describes one TCR beta chain. Clones were sequenced by immunoSEQ multiplex PCR, and TCRdb holds only the in-frame ones, with some missing. The sample lists 17,000 or so clones, 87% seen once, with 3.9% in the top ten. This sample is part of a study of PD-1 blockade in classical Hodgkin lymphoma. The CDR3 has 11 residues. V lost 5 bases and J lost 6, with 7 bases in between. The germline gives CDR1 SEHNR, CDR2 FQNEAQ (reference sequence). Described time point: newly diagnosed, previously untreated cHL patient sample. The sequence derives from a human donor with classical Hodgkin lymphoma. This sequence joins TRBV7-9 and TRBJ1-1; the D is unclear. Input material: peripheral blood mononuclear cells (PBMCs). The CDR3 DNA reads as TGTGCCAGCAGCCCGTTTTCTGAAGCTTTCTTT. As protein: CASSPFSEAFF.